Each of the 27 T cell receptor beta chains below was sequenced from the same sample in a study of regulatory T cells in long-lasting Graves disease. The time point denotes: newly diagnosed GD, antithyroid drugs for less than 3 months. TCR sequences were obtained from RNA taken from PBMCs. Both iRepertoire HTBI primers and Arm-PCR of CDR3 regions were used to build the TCR beta libraries. TCRdb re-called the multiplex PCR reads with MiXCR, one entry per CDR3 protein. The sample comprises about 420,000 distinct CDR3 sequences, about 17% of which are singletons, and about 23% rests with the top ten. The same data also contributed to another study, on T cells in Graves' hyperthyroidism and ophthalmopathy.

The sequencing used peripheral blood mononuclear cells (PBMCs), collected at new diagnosis, from a patient treated with antithyroid drugs. All receptors come from a woman younger than 30 with Graves disease.

At least ten counts were recorded for this clonotype. This chain uses TRBV12-3 or TRBV12-4 with TRBJ1-2, with 7 bases that match TRBD1. The V gene end was trimmed by 6 bases and the J gene end by 5 bases; junction bases not matched to a gene: 12. CDR3 length equals 15 residues. The CDR3 bases are TGTGCCAGCAGCCCCACCCCCACAGGGGCGTATGGCTACACCTTC. Translated: CASSPTPTGAYGYTF.

At least ten counts were recorded for this clonotype. J is TRBJ2-7 and V is TRBV28; TRBD2 is a possible D gene (5 bases). The V end was cut by 7 bases, the J end by 4 bases, with 11 bases between. The CDR3 extends over 12 amino acids. Germline values: CDR1 MDHEN, CDR2 SYDVKM. The DNA of the CDR3 is TGTGCCAGCATGGAGGTGGGTTACGAGCAGTACTTC. Its translation is CASMEVGYEQYF.

In this sample, this clonotype turned up many times. The gene calls are TRBV13 and TRBJ1-1; D ambiguous. V lost 2 bases and J lost 3, with 10 bases in between. Germline lookup yields CDR1 PRHDT and CDR2 FYEKMQ (reference sequence). The CDR3 has 14 residues. The CDR3 nucleotides are TGTGCCAGCAGCTTATGGGAGTTGGACACTGAAGCTTTCTTT. Translating it yields CASSLWELDTEAFF.

The chain recombines TRBV6-2 or TRBV6-3 with TRBJ1-1; D gene ambiguous. Germline V gene sequence: CDR1 MNHEY, CDR2 SVGEGT. V lost 5 bases and J lost 7, with 8 bases in between. The CDR3 runs 11 residues. CDR3 protein: CASSVQLEAFF. DNA for the CDR3: TGTGCCAGCAGTGTTCAGCTTGAAGCTTTCTTT.

The chain links TRBV4-1 to TRBJ1-4, with unresolved D. This CDR3 contains 14 residues. Germline loops: CDR1 MGHRA, CDR2 YSYEKL. V was trimmed by 6 bases and J by 2 bases, leaving 10 bases between them. CDR3 sequence reads: CASSWTETNEKLFF. The CDR3 nucleotides read TGCGCCAGCAGTTGGACCGAGACTAATGAAAAACTGTTTTTT.

This clonotype was recorded a few times. V is TRBV7-6 and J is TRBJ2-2; D possibly corresponds to TRBD2 (6 bases). Trimming shortened V by 1 base and J by 4 bases, and 10 bases separated the two germline ends. Germline assignment: CDR1 SGHVS and CDR2 FNYEAQ. The CDR3 has 15 amino acids. The CDR3 DNA is TGTGCCAGCAGCTTAGTGGGAGGTTTCACCGGGGAGCTGTTTTTT. This gives the protein CASSLVGGFTGELFF.

The J gene is TRBJ1-2, the V gene TRBV29-1; D unclear. The germline gives CDR1 SQVTM, CDR2 ANQGSEA. V was pared by 4 bases and J by 4 bases, with 28 bases between. This CDR3 spans 18 amino acids. CDR3 amino acids: CSVVQLNVRGQRVYGYTF. The CDR3 nucleotides are TGCAGCGTTGTCCAATTAAACGTCCGGGGTCAAAGAGTCTATGGCTACACCTTC.

Ten or more counts support this clonotype. The gene calls are TRBV20-1 and TRBJ2-1, with a weak D call TRBD2 (6 bases). Trimming shortened V by 5 bases and J by 7 bases, and 18 bases separated the two germline ends. This CDR3 contains 14 residues. CDR1 and CDR2 (germline): DFQATT, SNEGSKA (reference sequence). The CDR3, as DNA: TGCAGTGCTGGCGGGGCGGGTGTTTGGAATGAGCAGTTCTTC. Amino acid sequence: CSAGGAGVWNEQFF.

This chain connects TRBV5-4 to TRBJ2-7, with D possibly being TRBD2 (5 bases). V shed 2 bases and J shed 4 bases, with 10 bases lying between them. Germline loops: CDR1 SGHNT, CDR2 YYREEE (reference sequence). The CDR3 loop spans 13 amino acids. CDR3 in amino acids: CASSFFGIYEQYF. DNA of the CDR3: TGTGCCAGCAGCTTTTTCGGGATATACGAGCAGTACTTC.

V usage is TRBV12-3 or TRBV12-4 and J usage is TRBJ2-7; TRBD2 matches at 14 bases. The CDR3 length is 18 residues. V lost 5 bases to trimming and J lost 3 bases; unmatched junction nucleotides: 12. The CDR3 nucleotides read TGTGCCAGCAGTCCCCGACTAGCGGGAGGGCTTAGGAACTACGAGCAGTACTTC. Its protein product is CASSPRLAGGLRNYEQYF.

Only a few counts were recorded for this clonotype. The chain has TRBV20-1 and TRBJ1-5, with TRBD1 identical over 8 bases. This CDR3 spans 14 amino acids. Germline CDR1 and CDR2: DFQATT and SNEGSKA (reference sequence). Trimming removed 3 bases from V and 2 bases from J; junction bases left unmatched: 3. The CDR3 loop is CSARDRAGNQPQHF. Written as DNA, the CDR3 is TGCAGTGCTAGGGACAGGGCAGGCAATCAGCCCCAGCATTTT.

This clonotype was observed a handful of times. The chain links TRBV5-1 to TRBJ2-7, with 8 nucleotides matching TRBD2. Germline lookup yields CDR1 SGHRS and CDR2 YFSETQ. CDR3 size: 15 residues. Trimming took 0 bases from V and 4 from J; bases not matched to a gene: 6. Here the CDR3 DNA reads TGCGCCAGCAGCTTGGCCGCGGGAGGAGTATACGAGCAGTACTTC. As protein: CASSLAAGGVYEQYF. The full variable domain, rest sourced from reference TRBV5-1 and TRBJ2-7, is KAGVTQTPRYLIKTRGQQVTLSCSPISGHRSVSWYQQTPGQGLQFLFEYFSETQRNKGNFPGRFSGRQFSNSRSEMNVSTLELGDSALYLCASSLAAGGVYEQYFGPGTRLTVT.

Many counts were recorded for this clonotype. The chain employs TRBV2 and TRBJ2-2, with a possible D match to TRBD1 (5 bases). CDR1 is SNHLY and CDR2 is FYNNEI in the germline V gene. The CDR3 has 15 amino acids. The V and J ends lost 3 bases and 0 bases respectively, with 8 bases between them. CDR3 protein: CASSESRANTGELFF. DNA of the CDR3: TGTGCCAGCAGTGAGTCCAGGGCGAACACCGGGGAGCTGTTTTTT.

This clonotype was seen a handful of times. The rearrangement links TRBV3-2 to TRBJ2-7; TRBD2, the table's D call, was not compared with the DNA. TRBV3-2 is deemed a pseudogene. The CDR3 is 17 residues long. The CDR3 DNA reads TGTGCCAGCAGCCAAGTTCTAGCGGGAAAAGGGGCCTACGAGCAGTACTTC. Translation gives CASSQVLAGKGAYEQYF.

This chain connects TRBV5-4 to TRBJ1-4; 7 bases fit TRBD1. The CDR3 loop spans 14 amino acids. Germline V gene data show CDR1 as SGHNT and CDR2 as YYREEE (reference sequence). The V segment lost 4 bases and the J segment 6 bases; nucleotides outside the gene matches: 6. CDR3 nucleotides: TGTGCCAGCAGCCCCCGACAGGGCGATGAAAAACTGTTTTTT. This translates into CASSPRQGDEKLFF.

This clonotype was counted many times. J is TRBJ1-1 and V is TRBV30, with unresolved D. Trimming left V 2 bases short and J 6 bases short, with 7 bases between. The CDR3 is 11 residues long. Germline CDR1 GTSNPN, CDR2 SVGIG (reference sequence). CDR3 nucleotides: TGTGCCTGGAGTATGACCCCTGAAGCTTTCTTT. Its protein is CAWSMTPEAFF.

This clonotype has only a few counts. The chain combines TRBV9 with TRBJ2-2; a weak D match, TRBD2 (5 bases). This CDR3 contains 17 residues. V gave up 3 bases and J gave up 0 bases, with 15 bases separating them. In germline, CDR1 is SGDLS, CDR2 YYNGEE. CDR3 loop: CASSAPRRAANTGELFF. CDR3 coding DNA: TGTGCCAGCAGCGCACCCCGGCGGGCAGCGAACACCGGGGAGCTGTTTTTT.

The chain links TRBV6-2 or TRBV6-3 to TRBJ1-5; tentatively, D is TRBD1 (5 bases). Germline V gene lookup returns CDR1 MNHEY and CDR2 SVGEGT. This CDR3 is built from 14 residues. V lost 5 bases, J lost 3 bases, and 11 bases lay in between. CDR3 DNA sequence: TGTGCCAGCAGTGAATGGGGCTCCAATCAGCCCCAGCATTTT. Translated: CASSEWGSNQPQHF.

In this sample, this clonotype turned up many times. The rearrangement links TRBV25-1 to TRBJ1-1; D unresolved. V lost 6 bases, J lost 7 bases, and 18 bases lay in between. CDR1 MGHDK and CDR2 SYGVNS come from the germline V gene. The CDR3 contains 14 residues. For the CDR3, the DNA is TGTGCCAGCAGGACCCTGTCAAAGAAAAATGAAGCTTTCTTT. It yields the protein CASRTLSKKNEAFF.

The V call is TRBV20-1, the J call TRBJ2-1; the D gene is possibly TRBD2 (7 bases). This CDR3 spans 14 amino acids. CDR1 is DFQATT, CDR2 SNEGSKA, per germline (reference sequence). Trimming cost V 1 base and J 15 bases, with 22 bases left between them. This CDR3 reads CSARVPGARGARFF. CDR3 nucleotide sequence: TGCAGTGCTAGAGTCCCCGGGGCCCGGGGGGCGCGGTTCTTC.

This clonotype was counted only a few times. The chain's CDR3 is CASTLGDSPLHF. The CDR3 nucleotides are TGTGCCAGCACTCTGGGGGATTCACCCCTCCACTTT. V and J are TRBV3-1 and TRBJ1-6; D may be TRBD1 (5 bases). The ends were cut back, 7 bases at V and 8 bases at J, with 9 bases in the middle. The CDR3 is 12 amino acids. Looked up from germline, CDR1 is LGHDT and CDR2 is YNNKEL (reference sequence). The full variable domain, in which reference TRBV3-1 and TRBJ1-6 provide the parts outside the CDR3, is DTAVSQTPKYLVTQMGNDKSIKCEQNLGHDTMYWYKQDSKKFLKIMFSYNNKELIINETVPNRFSPKSPDKAHLNLHINSLELGDSAVYFCASTLGDSPLHFGNGTRLTVT.

This clonotype was detected ten times or more. The chain is built from TRBV3-1 and TRBJ1-2; D gene unclear. The germline gives CDR1 LGHDT, CDR2 YNNKEL (reference sequence). This CDR3 spans 12 amino acids. Trimming shortened V by 1 base and J by 7 bases, and 7 bases separated the two germline ends. CDR3 protein: CASSQGGSGYTF. The CDR3 region has the DNA TGTGCCAGCAGCCAAGGGGGAAGTGGCTACACCTTC.

This clonotype has at least ten counts. The chain is built from TRBV7-9 and TRBJ2-7; 7 bases map to TRBD2. The CDR3 spans 14 residues. Germline assignment: CDR1 SEHNR and CDR2 FQNEAQ (reference sequence). Trimming cost V 5 bases and J 6 bases; bases outside gene matches: 10. The CDR3 bases are TGTGCCAGCAGCCATGAGCGGGATCTCCTCGAGCAGTACTTC. Its protein is CASSHERDLLEQYF.

This clonotype occurred many times. The V call is TRBV12-3 or TRBV12-4, the J call TRBJ1-1; perhaps TRBD1 as D (5 bases). Trimming left V 6 bases short and J 6 bases short, with 20 bases between. The CDR3 runs to 15 residues. CDR3 sequence (DNA): TGTGCCAGCAGCTCAACCAGACAGCAGAAGTCTGAAGCTTTCTTT. Amino acid sequence: CASSSTRQQKSEAFF.

This clonotype was recorded at least ten times. The J gene is TRBJ1-5, the V gene TRBV6-2 or TRBV6-3, with a weak D call TRBD1 (6 bases). CDR1 is MNHEY and CDR2 is SVGEGT in the germline V gene. The CDR3 contains 12 residues. The V and J ends lost 5 bases and 7 bases respectively, with 9 bases between them. The CDR3 loop reads CASSEQGQPQHF. CDR3 DNA sequence: TGTGCCAGCAGTGAACAGGGCCAGCCCCAGCATTTT.

Many counts were recorded for this clonotype. The chain employs TRBV20-1 and TRBJ1-1; tentatively, D is TRBD1 (5 bases). With 3 bases removed from V and 4 bases from J, the gap between germline ends came to 9 bases. This CDR3 region has 12 residues. CDR1 and CDR2 (germline): DFQATT, SNEGSKA (reference sequence). The CDR3 sequence: CSASLRGTEAFF. The CDR3 DNA follows: TGCAGTGCTAGTTTAAGGGGCACTGAAGCTTTCTTT.

The V gene is TRBV2, the J gene TRBJ2-1; D perhaps matches TRBD2 (5 bases). The V end lost 8 bases, the J end lost 7 bases, and 15 bases lay between the germline ends. Germline V gene sequence: CDR1 SNHLY, CDR2 FYNNEI. CDR3 length: 13 amino acids. CDR3 sequence: CASCPDLVNEQFF. CDR3 coding DNA: TGTGCCAGCTGTCCGGACTTGGTTAATGAGCAGTTCTTC.